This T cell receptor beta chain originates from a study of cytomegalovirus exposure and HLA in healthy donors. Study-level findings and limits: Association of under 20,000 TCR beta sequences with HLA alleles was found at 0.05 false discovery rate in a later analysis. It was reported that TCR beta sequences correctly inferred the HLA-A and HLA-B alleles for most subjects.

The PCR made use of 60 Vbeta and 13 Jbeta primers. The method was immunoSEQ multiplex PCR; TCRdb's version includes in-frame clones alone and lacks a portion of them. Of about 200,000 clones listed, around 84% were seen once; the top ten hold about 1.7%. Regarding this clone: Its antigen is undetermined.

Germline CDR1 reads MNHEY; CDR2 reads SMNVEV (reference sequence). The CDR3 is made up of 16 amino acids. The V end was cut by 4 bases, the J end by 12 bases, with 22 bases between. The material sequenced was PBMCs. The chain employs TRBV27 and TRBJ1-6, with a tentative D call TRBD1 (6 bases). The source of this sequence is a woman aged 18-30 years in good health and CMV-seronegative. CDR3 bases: TGTGCCAGCAGTTCCCTCAGGGGCCGCGTTTTCAAACCCCTCCACTTT. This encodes CASSSLRGRVFKPLHF.